The clone carrying this TCR beta chain was seen a handful of times. The data derive from a study of blood T cell repertoires in COVID-19. Study background: In each case, the material was cDNA or gDNA derived from T cells, B-cell-depleted T cells, or PBMCs.

Trimming at V came to 5 bases and at J to 3 bases, leaving 9 bases not matched to a gene. The CDR3 contains 16 residues. Germline CDR1 and CDR2: SGHAT and FQNNGV. Generated by immunoSEQ multiplex PCR, the TCRdb table keeps only in-frame clones and is missing some. Here the sample spans approximately 400,000 clones, around 83% being singletons. The genes are TRBV11-2 and TRBJ1-4; 7 bases are shared with TRBD1. This receptor was taken from a woman between 50 and 59 years old who had recovered from COVID-19. Input material: PBMCs or T cells enriched from blood (not recorded which). CDR3 residues: CASSVGAGGSNEKLFF. The CDR3 DNA follows: TGTGCCAGCAGCGTAGGTGCAGGGGGATCTAATGAAAAACTGTTTTTT.